The 24 T cell receptor beta chains presented below share a single source sample, sequenced in a study of response to subunit inactivated influenza vaccine. TCRdb passed the RT-PCR reads through MiXCR, listing each CDR3 protein once. The sample lists about 540,000 distinct CDR3 sequences, 20% to 25% occurring once. The sample was also linked to a second study, of T cells expressing NK-cell markers. That paper notes: The TCR beta cDNA came from 5'RACE template switching with UMIs.

The source was CD4+ T cells sorted from PBMCs, collected about 12 days after vaccination. The receptors were sampled from a man between 45 and 60 years old who received an inactivated influenza vaccine.

This clonotype appeared a few times. The chain couples TRBV12-3 or TRBV12-4 to TRBJ2-1; perhaps TRBD1 as D (6 bases). This CDR3 has 13 amino acids. V was clipped by 8 bases and J by 6 bases, with 14 bases between them. The CDR3 is CASGQRRFNEQFF. The CDR3 region has the DNA TGTGCCAGCGGACAGCGAAGGTTCAATGAGCAGTTCTTC.

This clonotype was found a few times. The chain uses TRBV5-1 and TRBJ2-7; the D gene is possibly TRBD1 (7 bases). This CDR3 has 12 residues. V lost 3 bases to trimming and J lost 7 bases, with 11 bases between them. CDR1 and CDR2 (germline): SGHRS, YFSETQ. The CDR3 nucleotides are TGCGCCAGCAGCTGGCAGGGGGGTGAGCAGTACTTC. This translates into CASSWQGGEQYF.

Only a few counts were recorded for this clonotype. This chain joins TRBV7-2 and TRBJ1-1, with D perhaps TRBD1 (5 bases). Germline values: CDR1 SGHTA, CDR2 FQGNSA. V was trimmed by 6 bases and J by 1 base, leaving 9 bases between them. The CDR3 length is 13 residues. In DNA, the CDR3 is TGTGCCAGCAGGTACCAGGGGAACACTGAAGCTTTCTTT. It codes for CASRYQGNTEAFF.

This chain uses TRBV20-1 with TRBJ2-6; D gene unclear. Germline lookup yields CDR1 DFQATT and CDR2 SNEGSKA (reference sequence). V was shortened by 0 bases and J by 0 bases, with 12 bases between the two germline ends. This CDR3 is 17 amino acids long. The CDR3 nucleotides read TGCAGTGCTAGAGATCTCGCGGAGAGCTCTGGGGCCAACGTCCTGACTTTC. This gives the protein CSARDLAESSGANVLTF.

The chain is built from TRBV28 and TRBJ2-1, with TRBD1 as a possible D gene (6 bases). The CDR3 length is 13 residues. Trimming removed 6 bases from V and 10 bases from J, with 16 bases in between. Per the germline V gene, CDR1 is MDHEN and CDR2 is SYDVKM. CDR3 in DNA: TGTGCCAGCAGGCTACAGGGATCCCTCGAGCAGTTCTTC. Encoded protein: CASRLQGSLEQFF.

This clonotype was counted ten times or more. The chain combines TRBV20-1 with TRBJ1-1; 8 bases map to TRBD1. Germline V CDR1 and CDR2: DFQATT, SNEGSKA (reference sequence). The CDR3 spans 12 residues. Trimming took 7 bases from V and 10 from J; bases not matched to a gene: 11. The CDR3 sequence is CSGVPGGLGAFF. In DNA, the CDR3 is TGCAGTGGAGTGCCAGGGGGCTTGGGAGCTTTCTTT.

In this sample, this clonotype turned up a few times. The chain combines TRBV20-1 with TRBJ2-7; the D call may be TRBD1 or TRBD2 (5 bases each). This CDR3 is built from 14 residues. Germline V lookup: CDR1 DFQATT, CDR2 SNEGSKA (reference sequence). The CDR3 nucleotides read TGCAGAATTAGCCCGGGACGGGGCTCCTACGAGCAGTACTTC. As protein: CRISPGRGSYEQYF.

This clonotype was observed a single time. The chain recombines TRBV6-2 or TRBV6-3 with TRBJ1-5; the D is unclear. Germline-derived CDR1 and CDR2 are MNHEY and SVGEGT. V gave up 6 bases and J gave up 1 base, with 16 bases separating them. The CDR3 spans 16 residues. As DNA, the CDR3 is TGTGCCAGCAGACCGGCCCCCGGGGTGAGCAATCAGCCCCAGCATTTT. This codes for CASRPAPGVSNQPQHF.

This clonotype has at least ten counts. The J gene is TRBJ2-3, the V gene TRBV11-2; weak D call: TRBD1 (5 bases). The length of the CDR3 is 14 residues. Germline V gene lookup returns CDR1 SGHAT and CDR2 FQNNGV. V dropped 5 bases and J dropped 1 base, with 10 bases sitting between them. The CDR3 reads CASSPRQRTDTQYF. The CDR3 coding sequence is TGTGCCAGCAGCCCAAGACAGCGCACAGATACGCAGTATTTT. The full variable domain, completed using reference TRBV11-2 and TRBJ2-3, is EAGVAQSPRYKIIEKRQSVAFWCNPISGHATLYWYQQILGQGPKLLIQFQNNGVVDDSQLPKDRFSAERLKGVDSTLKIQPAKLEDSAVYLCASSPRQRTDTQYFGPGTRLTVL.

The chain uses TRBV6-2 or TRBV6-3 and TRBJ2-2; 14 bases fit TRBD2. V lost 7 bases, J lost 4 bases, and 11 bases stayed unmatched. Germline CDR1 is MNHEY and CDR2 is SVGEGT. CDR3 size: 18 residues. This CDR3 is CASNHRRGLAGVTGELFF. CDR3 coding DNA: TGTGCCAGCAACCACCGGAGGGGACTAGCGGGAGTCACCGGGGAGCTGTTTTTT.

The rearrangement links TRBV11-3 to TRBJ2-2; D is unresolved. Per the germline V gene, CDR1 is SGHNT and CDR2 is YENEEA. V dropped 5 bases and J dropped 4 bases, with 8 bases sitting between them. The CDR3 consists of 13 residues. CDR3 in DNA: TGTGCCAGCAGCGTTTACAGCACCGGGGAGCTGTTTTTT. This sequence encodes CASSVYSTGELFF.

V and J are TRBV2 and TRBJ2-5; 7 bases are a match to TRBD2. Per the germline V gene, CDR1 is SNHLY and CDR2 is FYNNEI. The CDR3 extends over 15 amino acids. V was clipped by 4 bases and J by 4 bases; unmatched bases: 9. Here the CDR3 DNA reads TGTGCCAGCAGTGGGAGGGACTATAGTACAGAGACCCAGTACTTC. It encodes CASSGRDYSTETQYF.

This clonotype was seen a few times. The chain uses TRBV7-6 and TRBJ2-5, with D uncertain. V lost 1 base to trimming and J lost 1 base, with 13 bases between them. The CDR3 is 16 residues long. Germline assignment: CDR1 SGHVS and CDR2 FNYEAQ. CDR3 sequence reads: CASSLEVLGSQETQYF. The CDR3 region has the DNA TGTGCCAGCAGCTTAGAGGTTTTAGGGTCCCAAGAGACCCAGTACTTC.

The chain uses TRBV2 and TRBJ2-3, with D possibly TRBD1 on 5 matching bases. Germline CDR1 is SNHLY and CDR2 is FYNNEI. The V and J ends lost 8 bases and 3 bases respectively, with 15 bases between them. This CDR3 is 14 amino acids long. The CDR3, as DNA: TGTGCCAGCGCACTACAGGTTCCTACAGATACGCAGTATTTT. Amino acids: CASALQVPTDTQYF.

This chain uses TRBV10-3 with TRBJ2-3; D is undetermined. V was shortened by 6 bases and J by 4 bases, with 14 bases between the two germline ends. This CDR3 has 14 amino acids. The germline CDR1 and CDR2 sequences are ENHRY and SYGVKD. The CDR3 reads CAIRGLSGADTQYF. In DNA, the CDR3 is TGTGCCATCAGGGGCCTATCGGGTGCAGATACGCAGTATTTT.

This clonotype came up a few times. This chain links TRBV6-2 or TRBV6-3 with TRBJ2-7; D ambiguous. The germline gives CDR1 MNHEY, CDR2 SVGEGT. V was pared by 4 bases and J by 6 bases, with 13 bases between. This CDR3 region has 13 residues. The CDR3 spells CASSFSGYREQYF. In nucleotides, the CDR3 is TGTGCCAGCAGTTTTTCCGGATATCGCGAGCAGTACTTC.

The chain recombines TRBV5-5 with TRBJ2-1, with D possibly called TRBD1 or TRBD2 (6 bases each). This CDR3 contains 16 residues. Germline loops: CDR1 SGHKS, CDR2 YYEKEE (reference sequence). Trimming stripped 3 bases from V and 0 bases from J, with 13 bases between. The CDR3 spells CASSSSSGASYNEQFF. CDR3 coding DNA: TGTGCCAGCAGCTCTTCATCGGGGGCCTCCTACAATGAGCAGTTCTTC.

This clonotype was detected many times. The rearrangement uses TRBV18 and TRBJ2-3; D is unclear. The CDR3 extends over 12 amino acids. Germline CDR1 is KGHSH and CDR2 is LQKENI. V lost 5 bases to trimming and J lost 6 bases, with 9 bases between them. CDR3 coding DNA: TGTGCCAGCTCATCCCGCAGGGATACGCAGTATTTT. Translation: CASSSRRDTQYF. Using reference TRBV18 and TRBJ2-3 for the parts outside the CDR3, the full variable domain is NAGVMQNPRHLVRRRGQEARLRCSPMKGHSHVYWYRQLPEEGLKFMVYLQKENIIDESGMPKERFSAEFPKEGPSILRIQQVVRGDSAAYFCASSSRRDTQYFGPGTRLTVL.

J is TRBJ1-4 and V is TRBV20-1; D uncertain. Trimming shortened V by 0 bases and J by 4 bases, and 12 bases separated the two germline ends. Germline V lookup: CDR1 DFQATT, CDR2 SNEGSKA (reference sequence). The CDR3 spans 15 residues. This chain's CDR3 is CSARDIEQRNEKLFF. CDR3 bases: TGCAGTGCTAGAGATATAGAACAGCGTAATGAAAAACTGTTTTTT.

This clonotype was detected a few times. This chain uses TRBV7-3 with TRBJ2-5; perhaps TRBD1 as D (5 bases). CDR3 size: 13 residues. The germline V gene has CDR1 SGHTA and CDR2 FQGTGA. Trimming left V 6 bases short and J 5 bases short, with 13 bases between. CDR3 DNA sequence: TGTGCCAGCAGTCCGGGCCCAGGGGAGACCCAGTACTTC. It is translated as CASSPGPGETQYF.

The sample holds a few counts of this clonotype. The chain couples TRBV5-5 to TRBJ2-5; either TRBD1 or TRBD2 may supply D (5 bases each). The CDR3 is 17 residues long. Germline CDR1 reads SGHKS; CDR2 reads YYEKEE (reference sequence). V dropped 2 bases and J dropped 5 bases, with 22 bases sitting between them. In DNA, the CDR3 is TGTGCCAGCAGCTTTTCTTCTATCCTGGGACCAGGGGAGACCCAGTACTTC. It yields the protein CASSFSSILGPGETQYF. Supplemented by reference TRBV5-5 and TRBJ2-5, the full variable domain reads DAGVTQSPTHLIKTRGQQVTLRCSPISGHKSVSWYQQVLGQGPQFIFQYYEKEERGRGNFPDRFSARQFPNYSSELNVNALLLGDSALYLCASSFSSILGPGETQYFGPGTRLLVL.

The chain employs TRBV5-1 and TRBJ1-1; D is ambiguous. V was shortened by 3 bases and J by 1 base, with 13 bases between the two germline ends. The germline CDR1 and CDR2 sequences are SGHRS and YFSETQ. The length of the CDR3 is 15 residues. The CDR3 is CASSWVTTWNTEAFF. Here the CDR3 DNA reads TGCGCCAGCAGCTGGGTAACGACATGGAACACTGAAGCTTTCTTT.

The chain recombines TRBV10-3 with TRBJ2-1; TRBD2 might be the D (5 bases). Trimming shortened V by 0 bases and J by 5 bases, and 8 bases separated the two germline ends. CDR1 is ENHRY and CDR2 is SYGVKD in the germline V gene. The CDR3 consists of 14 residues. The CDR3 nucleotides are TGTGCCATCAGTGAGTCGATGCGGGACAATGAGCAGTTCTTC. Translated: CAISESMRDNEQFF.

This chain joins TRBV10-1 and TRBJ2-7; 7 positions agree with TRBD1. From germline, CDR1 is WNHNN and CDR2 SYGVQD (reference sequence). The CDR3 covers 15 residues. V lost 4 bases, J lost 2 bases, and 8 bases stayed unmatched. The CDR3 loop reads CASSGPGQPTYEQYF. As DNA, the CDR3 is TGCGCCAGCAGTGGCCCGGGACAGCCAACCTACGAGCAGTACTTC.